This entry describes one TCR beta chain. Profiling relied on immunoSEQ multiplex PCR, and the TCRdb table lists in-frame clones only, not all of them. The sample holds 55,000 to 75,000 clones, about 80% seen once. This record comes from a study of blood T cell repertoires in COVID-19. Germline CDR1 and CDR2: SGDLS and YYNGEE. There are 16 residues in the CDR3. V was pared by 0 bases and J by 0 bases, with 10 bases between. The V gene is TRBV9, the J gene TRBJ2-4, with TRBD2 as a possible D gene (5 bases). This TCR was sampled from a man older than 75 with COVID-19, enrolled during active disease. The sequenced sample was peripheral blood. In DNA form, the CDR3 reads TGTGCCAGCAGCGTAGTCCCGGGGTCAGCCAAAAACATTCAGTACTTC. As protein: CASSVVPGSAKNIQYF.